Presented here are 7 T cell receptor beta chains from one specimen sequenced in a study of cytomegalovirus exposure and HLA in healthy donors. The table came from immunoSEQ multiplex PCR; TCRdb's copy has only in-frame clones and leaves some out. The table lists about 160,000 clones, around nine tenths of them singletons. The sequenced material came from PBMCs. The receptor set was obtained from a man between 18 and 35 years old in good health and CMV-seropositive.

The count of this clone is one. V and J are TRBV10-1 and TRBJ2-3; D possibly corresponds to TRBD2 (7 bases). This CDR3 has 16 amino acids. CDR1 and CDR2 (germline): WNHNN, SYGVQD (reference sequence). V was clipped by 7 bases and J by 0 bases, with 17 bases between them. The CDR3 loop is CASKGGGFPSTDTQYF. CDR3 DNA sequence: TGCGCCAGCAAGGGAGGGGGGTTCCCTAGCACAGATACGCAGTATTTT.

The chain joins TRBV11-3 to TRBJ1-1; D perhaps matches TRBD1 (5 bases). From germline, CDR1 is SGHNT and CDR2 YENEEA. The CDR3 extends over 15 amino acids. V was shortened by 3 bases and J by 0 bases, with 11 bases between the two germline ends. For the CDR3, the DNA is TGTGCCAGCAGCTTCAGACAGTCTTTGAACACTGAAGCTTTCTTT. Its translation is CASSFRQSLNTEAFF. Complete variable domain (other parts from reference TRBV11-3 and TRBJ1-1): EAGVVQSPRYKIIEKKQPVAFWCNPISGHNTLYWYLQNLGQGPELLIRYENEEAVDDSQLPKDRFSAERLKGVDSTLKIQPAELGDSAVYLCASSFRQSLNTEAFFGQGTRLTVV.

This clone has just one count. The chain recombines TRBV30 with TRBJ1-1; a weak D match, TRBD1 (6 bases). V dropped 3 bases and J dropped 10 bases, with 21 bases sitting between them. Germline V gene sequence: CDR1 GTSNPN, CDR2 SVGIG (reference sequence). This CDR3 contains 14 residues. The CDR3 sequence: CAWRATGRGGGAFF. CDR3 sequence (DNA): TGTGCCTGGAGAGCAACGGGCAGGGGCGGCGGAGCTTTCTTT. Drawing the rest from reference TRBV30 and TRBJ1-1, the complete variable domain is SQTIHQWPATLVQPVGSPLSLECTVEGTSNPNLYWYRQAAGRGLQLLFYSVGIGQISSEVPQNLSASRPQDRQFILSSKKLLLSDSGFYLCAWRATGRGGGAFFGQGTRLTVV.

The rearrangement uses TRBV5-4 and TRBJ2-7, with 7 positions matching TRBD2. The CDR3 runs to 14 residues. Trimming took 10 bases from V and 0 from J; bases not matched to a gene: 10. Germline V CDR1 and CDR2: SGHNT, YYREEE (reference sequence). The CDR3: CAATRGGSSYEQYF. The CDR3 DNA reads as TGTGCCGCCACCCGCGGCGGGAGCTCCTACGAGCAGTACTTC.

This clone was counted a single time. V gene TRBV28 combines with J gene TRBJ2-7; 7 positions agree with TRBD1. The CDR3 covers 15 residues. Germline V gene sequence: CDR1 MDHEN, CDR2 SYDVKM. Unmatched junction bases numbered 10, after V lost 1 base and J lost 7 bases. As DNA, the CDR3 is TGTGCCAGCAGTTTATTCTCTGGACAGGACAATGAGCAGTACTTC. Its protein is CASSLFSGQDNEQYF.

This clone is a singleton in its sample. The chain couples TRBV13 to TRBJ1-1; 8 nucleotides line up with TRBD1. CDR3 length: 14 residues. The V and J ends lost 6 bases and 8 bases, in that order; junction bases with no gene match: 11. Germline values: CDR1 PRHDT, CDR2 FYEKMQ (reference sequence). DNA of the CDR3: TGTGCCAGCAGACCGGGACAGGCCTACTTAGAAGCTTTCTTT. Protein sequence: CASRPGQAYLEAFF.

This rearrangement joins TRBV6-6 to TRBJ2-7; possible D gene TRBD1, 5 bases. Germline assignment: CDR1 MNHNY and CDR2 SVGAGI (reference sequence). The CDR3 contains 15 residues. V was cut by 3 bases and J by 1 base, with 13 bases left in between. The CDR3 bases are TGTGCCAGCAGTTATGGGCAGGGTTATTCCTACGAGCAGTACTTC. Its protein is CASSYGQGYSYEQYF.